The clone carrying this T cell receptor beta chain was observed at least ten times. This sample was included in a study of T-cell reconstitution after alpha-beta-depleted transplantation in children. Unique molecular identifiers featured in how the TCRbeta library was prepared. MiXCR, applied by TCRdb to the PCR reads, yields one record per CDR3 protein. The table records hundreds of thousands of distinct CDR3 sequences, 16% of them present only once. Here the sequenced sample was PBMCs from the stem cell graft donor, taken from the stem cell graft. The TCR comes from a human donor who donated a stem cell graft to a child with acute myeloid leukemia.

CDR3 DNA: TGTGCCAGCAGCTTATTGATTCGTTCACCCCTCCACTTT. It is translated as CASSLLIRSPLHF. The rearrangement links TRBV7-2 to TRBJ1-6; no clear D gene. The CDR3 runs 13 residues. CDR1 is SGHTA and CDR2 is FQGNSA in the germline V gene. Trimming pared 2 bases from V and 9 bases from J, leaving 8 bases between.